The rows below give T cell receptor beta chains drawn from one sample of a study of cytomegalovirus exposure and HLA in healthy donors. Sequencing used immunoSEQ multiplex PCR; TCRdb keeps in-frame clones, though not all of them. The sample consists of roughly 150,000 clones, over 70% of them appearing once. Sequencing used PBMCs. These receptors were obtained from a woman aged 50 to 65 in good health and CMV-seropositive. Each CDR3 is given with its conserved first and last residue. The D gene is left open where the match is weak. Rows give clone size only sometimes, using once, few, many, or a class for an expanded clone.

j_call clone_size v_call d_call cdr3_nt cdr3_aa
TRBJ1-4 - TRBV5-5 - TGTGCCAGCAGCCAAGGCCCGGGAAAACTGTTTTTT CASSQGPGKLFF
TRBJ2-3 - TRBV7-9 - TGTGCCAGCAGCTTAAGGGCGGGCCGGGCAGATACGCAGTATTTT CASSLRAGRADTQYF
TRBJ2-3 - TRBV5-4 - TGTGCCAGCAGTTCTACCGGGACTGATACGCAGTATTTT CASSSTGTDTQYF
TRBJ2-3 - TRBV29-1 - TGCAGCTTCGCGGGGAAAAGAGGCACAGATACGCAGTATTTT CSFAGKRGTDTQYF
TRBJ1-1 - TRBV2 TRBD1 TGTGCCAGCAGTGAAGACAGGGGGCGTGAAGCTTTCTTT CASSEDRGREAFF
TRBJ2-5 few TRBV6-5 - TGTGCCAGCAGTTACCAGGTCGGAGAGACCCAGTACTTC CASSYQVGETQYF
TRBJ1-3 - TRBV30 - TGTGCCTGGACCCCCCTTTCTGGAAACACCATATATTTT CAWTPLSGNTIYF
TRBJ1-2 - TRBV5-1 TRBD1 TGCGCCAGCAGCACACCAACCGGGACAGACCGTTATGGCTACACCTTC CASSTPTGTDRYGYTF
TRBJ2-7 - TRBV27 TRBD1 TGTGCCAGCAGTACACGACAGGGACGATCGGACGAGCAGTACTTC CASSTRQGRSDEQYF
TRBJ2-2 - TRBV9 TRBD2 TGTGCCAGCAGCGTCGGGACTAGCGGGGGGGCCGTCACCGGGGAGCTGTTTTTT CASSVGTSGGAVTGELFF
TRBJ2-5 - TRBV2 - TGTGCCAGCAGCGTATTGCGGAGCCAAGAGACCCAGTACTTC CASSVLRSQETQYF
TRBJ2-5 - TRBV7-9 - TGTGCCAGCAGCCAACAAGAGACCCAGTACTTC CASSQQETQYF
TRBJ2-7 - TRBV11-3 TRBD1 TGTGCCAGCAGCTCACAGGGGGCCGAGCAGTACTTC CASSSQGAEQYF
TRBJ1-1 - TRBV29-1 TRBD1 TGCAGCGTTTGGGACAGGGGGAACACTGAAGCTTTCTTT CSVWDRGNTEAFF
TRBJ1-2 - TRBV7-8 - TGTGCCAGCAGCTTATCCGGCTCGGGAACTGAGGGCTACACCTTC CASSLSGSGTEGYTF
TRBJ2-1 - TRBV7-9 - TGTGCCAGCAGCTCGACCCGGGGGGCCTCCTACAATGAGCAGTTCTTC CASSSTRGASYNEQFF
TRBJ2-7 - TRBV7-8 TRBD2 TGTGCCAGCAGCCCACGACTAGCGGGGATTACCTACGAGCAGTACTTC CASSPRLAGITYEQYF
TRBJ1-4 - TRBV15 - TGTGCCACCAGCAGACGCGGGACGGAGAATGAAAAACCGTTTTTT CATSRRGTENEKPFF
TRBJ2-7 - TRBV7-2 - TGTGCCAGCAGCCCCGGTCCCAACTACGAGCAGTACTTC CASSPGPNYEQYF
TRBJ2-3 - TRBV2 TRBD2 TGTGCCAGCCCTGGCGGGCCCTCGTGGGTGCGGGGGGGAGGCACAGATACGCAGTATTTT CASPGGPSWVRGGGTDTQYF
TRBJ2-7 few TRBV4-1 - TGCGCCAGCAGCCAAGAAGGGAGGGGGGGGCGGGTCGAGCAGTACTTC CASSQEGRGGRVEQYF
TRBJ1-5 - TRBV11-2 - TGTGCCAGCAGCTTGGGGCAGAATCAGCCCCAGCATTTT CASSLGQNQPQHF
TRBJ1-1 - TRBV6-5 - TGTGCCAGCAGGCCGACAGGCTATGTCACTGAAGCTTTCTTT CASRPTGYVTEAFF
TRBJ2-7 - TRBV27 TRBD1 TGTGCCAGCAGTTTATCCCAGGGACAGCACATCTCCTACGAGCAGTACTTC CASSLSQGQHISYEQYF
TRBJ1-3 - TRBV11-3 - TGTGCCAGCAGCGCGGGAAACACCATATATTTT CASSAGNTIYF
TRBJ1-3 - TRBV19 TRBD1 TGTGCCAGTAGTAACAAACAGGGGAAACCCTCTGGAAACACCATATATTTT CASSNKQGKPSGNTIYF
TRBJ1-2 - TRBV6-4 TRBD1 TGTGCCAGCAGTCCAGAACAGGGGTTTGGCTACACCTTC CASSPEQGFGYTF
TRBJ2-7 - TRBV4-2 TRBD1 TGTGCCAGCAGCCAGCCGGGACAGGGAGGCGAGCAGTACTTC CASSQPGQGGEQYF
TRBJ1-3 - TRBV27 - TGTGCCAGCAGCCCCGAGGGCGGCAACACCATATATTTT CASSPEGGNTIYF
TRBJ2-1 - TRBV5-4 - TGTGCCAGCGGAGGGGGCGCGGGGAAACTCTTGGGGAATGAGCAGTTCTTC CASGGGAGKLLGNEQFF
TRBJ1-1 - TRBV5-1 TRBD1 TGCGCCAGCAGAACGACAGGGTCGAACACTGAAGCTTTCTTT CASRTTGSNTEAFF
TRBJ2-2 - TRBV11-3 - TGTGCCAGCAGCTCCGGCGGGACCGGGGAGCTGTTTTTT CASSSGGTGELFF
TRBJ2-7 - TRBV6-5 - TGTGCCAGCCTCGTCAGGGCCGGCTCCTACGAGCAGTACTTC CASLVRAGSYEQYF
TRBJ2-2 - TRBV6-1 TRBD1 TGTGCCAGCAGGACAAGGGGGCAATTCGCCGGGGAGCTGTTTTTT CASRTRGQFAGELFF
TRBJ2-3 - TRBV10-3 - TGTGCCATCAGTGAGTCGGGGCCGGGGGGCACAGATACGCAGTATTTT CAISESGPGGTDTQYF
TRBJ2-1 - TRBV6-5 - TGTGCCAGCAGTAAGACCGGGACTGCCCACGAGCAGTTCTTC CASSKTGTAHEQFF
TRBJ1-1 few TRBV6-5 - TGTGCCAGCAGCCTGACACTGAACACTGAAGCTTTCTTT CASSLTLNTEAFF